Described below is a single T cell receptor (beta chain) sequence and its context. Its antigen is still unknown. A second 7 to 11 cycle PCR used barcoded and J-beta primers. In TCRdb, the 5' RACE reads were re-called with MiXCR into one record per CDR3 protein. The sample carries 450,000 to 650,000 distinct CDR3 sequences, less than 25% recorded once. The germline CDR1 and CDR2 sequences are MNHEY and SMNVEV (reference sequence). V lost 4 bases to trimming and J lost 4 bases; unmatched junction nucleotides: 10. CDR3 size: 15 residues. This entry belongs to a study of blood T cells in healthy people across ages. Across the study: Template switching retrieved approximately one barcoded beta molecule for each two T cells.

Whole-study findings and limits: Naive CD4+ cells and diversity were both higher in long-lived donors than in aged donors.

This same sample was also taken into another study, of T cells of mothers and their children. That paper states: The donor cohort consisted of a few healthy Caucasian mothers and their six children. Sequencing got over 8 million TCR beta CDR3 reads from each mother and roughly 2.7 million from each child.

The chain links TRBV27 to TRBJ2-7, with 7 bases that match TRBD1. The sequenced sample consisted of blood. The sequence was obtained from a boy between 10 and 17 years old in good health. The CDR3 DNA reads as TGTGCCAGCAGTTCCCTCGACAGGGTCGAGTACGAGCAGTACTTC. Translation gives CASSSLDRVEYEQYF.